The T cell receptor (beta chain) under discussion was sequenced for a study of T cells of healthy individuals. This clonotype was found a few times. TCRdb analysed the 5' RACE reads with MiXCR anew, one entry per CDR3 protein. This table holds some 39,000 distinct CDR3 sequences, approximately 4.5% found once. CDR3 size: 16 residues. The origin of this receptor is a human donor in good health. This rearrangement joins TRBV3-2 to TRBJ2-7; the DNA was not compared with TRBD1, the D call given in the table. TRBV3-2 is a pseudogene. CDR3 region: CASSQDAGGDSYEQYF. The CDR3 DNA sequence: TGTGCCAGCAGCCAAGATGCCGGGGGTGACTCCTACGAGCAGTACTTC.